One T cell receptor (beta chain) is described in this entry. The antigen remains unidentified. V shed 2 bases and J shed 1 base, with 13 bases lying between them. Germline V lookup: CDR1 SGHVS, CDR2 FQNEAQ. This CDR3 contains 16 residues. These data belong to a study of shared clonotypes between healthy human individuals. Findings and caveats of the study: Generation probabilities were higher for clonotypes shared across all four sorted-subset donors than for unshared ones.

Both subsets, CD45RA+ naive and CD45RA-negative memory, were split from the CD4+ cells. The data were produced by immunoSEQ multiplex PCR, yet TCRdb's version contains in-frame clones alone and is incomplete. Of around 1.5 million clones listed, around 98% were seen once; the top ten hold about 0.45%. V gene TRBV7-8 combines with J gene TRBJ2-3, with TRBD2 as a possible D gene (6 bases). The TCR originated in a man aged 30 to 45 in good health. Sequenced material: naive CD4+ T cells sorted from blood. Subset of the sample: CD45RA+ positively selected. The CDR3 coding sequence is TGTGCCAGCAGCTTACTTGTGGCTAGCGGCACAGATACGCAGTATTTT. Translated, it gives CASSLLVASGTDTQYF.